This TCR beta chain was found in a study of blood T cell repertoires in COVID-19. Study at large: Specimens from acute and convalescent COVID-19 originated in the United States, Italy and Spain. PBMCs, B-cell-depleted T cells, or T cells provided the cDNA or gDNA that made up the material.

The CDR3 totals 12 residues. Germline CDR1 is ENHRY and CDR2 is SYGVKD. V was cut by 10 bases and J by 6 bases, with 16 bases left in between. As processed by the authors: Amplifying reference gene primers gave estimates of nucleated cell counts. The assay was immunoSEQ multiplex PCR, and TCRdb's table has in-frame clones only and misses some. The V and J calls and the clone size are those of that table, but D and trimming were determined from the DNA. The sample includes tens of thousands of clones, approximately 88% seen only once; the top ten take about 1.2%. This TCR derives from a woman aged 55-75 years with acute or convalescent COVID-19. The specimen sequenced was peripheral blood. This chain connects TRBV10-3 to TRBJ2-7; D is tentatively TRBD1 or TRBD2 (7 bases each). CDR3 in amino acids: CATREGAGEQYV. CDR3 DNA sequence: TGTGCCACCAGGGAGGGGGCCGGCGAGCAGTACGTC.